The T cell receptor beta chain described here comes from a study of CD8 T cells in ankylosing spondylitis. Study-wide results and caveats: Reports say disease-linked clones showed up significantly more in matched ankylosing spondylitis synovial fluid. Ankylosing spondylitis blood appeared to carry a characteristic TCR beta motif of roughly eight highly homologous variants.

The sample holds a few counts of this clonotype. Its matching antigen is unknown. From the 5' RACE reads, TCRdb called clonotypes with MiXCR, one entry per CDR3 protein. The repertoire holds under 550,000 distinct CDR3 sequences, 25% to 30% seen once, with roughly 0.8% in the top ten. CDR1 and CDR2 from the germline V gene are LGHDT and YNNKEL (reference sequence). Trimming stripped 4 bases from V and 7 bases from J, with 8 bases between. The CDR3 totals 12 residues. Sequencing was done on a sample of blood, either unsorted or a sorted T cell fraction (not recorded which). V usage is TRBV3-1 and J usage is TRBJ1-5; D is undetermined. The sequence came from a male donor with ankylosing spondylitis. The CDR3 region is CASSLADQPQHF. CDR3 in DNA: TGTGCCAGCAGCCTGGCGGACCAGCCCCAGCATTTT.